This TCR beta chain was recorded in a study of OX40 agonist ivuxolimab in advanced cancers. The method was immunoSEQ multiplex PCR; TCRdb's version includes in-frame clones alone and lacks a portion of them. The table includes 40,000 to 55,000 clones, around 90% detected once. Trimming shortened V by 0 bases and J by 2 bases, and 5 bases separated the two germline ends. This CDR3 comprises 14 residues. The germline V gene encodes CDR1 MNHNY and CDR2 SVGAGI (reference sequence). This chain connects TRBV6-6 to TRBJ1-5, with D unclear. The receptor's source is an adult with an advanced solid tumor such as melanoma, head and neck, liver or kidney cancer. The material was CD4+ or CD8+ T cells sorted from blood, obtained in a trial of the OX40 agonist ivuxolimab. The CDR3 bases are TGTGCCAGCAGTTACTCGAGTGGCAATCAGCCCCAGCATTTT. It translates to CASSYSSGNQPQHF.